This T cell receptor (beta chain) appears in the sequencing data of a study of post-analysis software for immune sequencing data. Study at large: Included courses were relapsing-remitting and secondary progressive multiple sclerosis; progressive-relapsing multiple sclerosis was also included. Study observations and caveats: Controls showed significantly higher normalized Chao1 diversity than did multiple sclerosis patients. About 5 TRBV segments occurring more often in patients than controls included TRBV5-6, TRBV5-1 and TRBV20-1. Samples sharing a preparation batch grouped tightly together when assessed by F measure.

Ten or more counts support this clonotype. What it recognizes is unknown. Each TCR beta cDNA library carried unique molecular identifiers. Between roughly 1 and 10 million T cells gave rise to some 470,000 cDNA molecules. TCRdb reprocessed the PCR reads via MiXCR and lists one record per CDR3 protein. The sample holds around 440,000 distinct CDR3 sequences; approximately 45% are singletons and the top ten take 9% to 14%. Germline assignment: CDR1 SEHNR and CDR2 FQNEAQ (reference sequence). The CDR3 totals 13 residues. Trimming left V 1 base short and J 4 bases short, with 6 bases between. Sequencing input: blood. This sequence joins TRBV7-9 and TRBJ2-3, with D possibly TRBD1 on 6 matching bases. The source is a girl under 18 with multiple sclerosis. The CDR3 region is CASSLGTADTQYF. The CDR3 DNA is TGTGCCAGCAGCTTAGGGACAGCAGATACGCAGTATTTT.